The 30 T cell receptor beta chains presented below share a single source sample, sequenced in a study of cytotoxic CD8 clonotypes in ibrutinib-treated CLL. Sequenced by immunoSEQ multiplex PCR; TCRdb stores in-frame clones only, minus some. The data show roughly 250,000 clones, with around three quarters seen just once and 15% held by the top ten. Source: PBMCs, taken after 24 months of ibrutinib treatment. The receptor source for this set is a human donor with chronic lymphocytic leukemia.

This chain connects TRBV27 to TRBJ1-1, with a possible D match to TRBD1 (6 bases). Trimming removed 1 base at V and 1 base at J, with 13 bases between. CDR3 size: 16 residues. Germline V gene data show CDR1 as MNHEY and CDR2 as SMNVEV (reference sequence). The CDR3 reads CASSLLGGTRNTEAFF. As DNA, the CDR3 is TGTGCCAGCAGTTTATTGGGGGGCACAAGGAACACTGAAGCTTTCTTT.

The chain is built from TRBV5-6 and TRBJ2-5; weak D call: TRBD2 (6 bases). V gave up 4 bases and J gave up 4 bases, with 11 bases separating them. Germline lookup yields CDR1 SGHDT and CDR2 YYEEEE. This CDR3 has 13 residues. The CDR3 DNA is TGTGCCAGCAGCCAGGACTATGGAGAGACCCAGTACTTC. Translated: CASSQDYGETQYF.

The genes are TRBV7-9 and TRBJ2-1; D might be TRBD2 (7 bases). Between the trimmed V and J ends, which lost 5 bases and 13 bases, there was a span of 18 bases. The CDR3 length is 13 residues. The germline V gene encodes CDR1 SEHNR and CDR2 FQNEAQ (reference sequence). The CDR3 protein is CASSPGGRGDQFF. The CDR3 DNA sequence: TGTGCCAGCAGCCCCGGGGGGCGGGGCGACCAGTTCTTC.

The chain combines TRBV5-5 with TRBJ2-3, with D perhaps being TRBD1 or TRBD2 (5 bases each). CDR3 length: 16 amino acids. The germline V gene encodes CDR1 SGHKS and CDR2 YYEKEE (reference sequence). The ends were cut back, 0 bases at V and 4 bases at J, with 15 bases in the middle. This chain's CDR3 is CASSLAGTFAADTQYF. CDR3 in DNA: TGTGCCAGCAGCTTGGCAGGGACGTTTGCGGCAGATACGCAGTATTTT.

The genes are TRBV2 and TRBJ2-3; 8 bases fit TRBD2. Per germline, CDR1 SNHLY and CDR2 FYNNEI. V lost 4 bases to trimming and J lost 3 bases; unmatched junction nucleotides: 6. The CDR3 has 15 amino acids. The CDR3 is CASSVSGGPTDTQYF. The DNA for the CDR3 is TGTGCCAGCAGTGTATCGGGAGGGCCAACAGATACGCAGTATTTT.

The chain employs TRBV5-1 and TRBJ2-1; D unclear. Trimming pared 4 bases from V and 7 bases from J, leaving 9 bases between. Per germline, CDR1 SGHRS and CDR2 YFSETQ. The length of the CDR3 is 12 residues. CDR3: CASSLNSNEQFF. CDR3 bases: TGCGCCAGCAGCCTGAATTCGAATGAGCAGTTCTTC.

V and J are TRBV7-3 and TRBJ2-3, with 10 bases aligning to TRBD1. CDR3 length equals 15 residues. Germline lookup yields CDR1 SGHTA and CDR2 FQGTGA. With V trimmed by 3 bases and J by 4 bases, 4 bases remained unmatched. Here the CDR3 DNA reads TGTGCCAGCAGCTTGGGACAGGGGTACGCAGATACGCAGTATTTT. Translation: CASSLGQGYADTQYF.

This chain joins TRBV29-1 and TRBJ2-7; 9 positions agree with TRBD1. The CDR3 has 12 residues. Germline trimming cut 4 bases from V and 6 bases from J; bases unmatched to any gene: 4. Germline values: CDR1 SQVTM, CDR2 ANQGSEA. In nucleotides, the CDR3 is TGCAGCGTTGGACAGGGGGTTTTCGAGCAGTACTTC. This codes for CSVGQGVFEQYF.

The chain combines TRBV28 with TRBJ1-5; no definite D call. The V end lost 1 base, the J end lost 0 bases, and 16 bases lay between the germline ends. Germline CDR1 and CDR2: MDHEN and SYDVKM. The CDR3 contains 18 residues. The CDR3 region is CASSLYFGRGDSNQPQHF. The DNA of the CDR3 is TGTGCCAGCAGTTTATATTTCGGGCGGGGAGATAGCAATCAGCCCCAGCATTTT.

A few counts support this clone. The rearrangement uses TRBV6-1 and TRBJ1-4; 7 nucleotides agree with TRBD1. With V trimmed by 2 bases and J by 5 bases, 5 bases remained unmatched. Germline V lookup: CDR1 MNHNS, CDR2 SASEGT. This CDR3 is 15 amino acids long. CDR3 sequence reads: CASSERTGPNEKLFF. The CDR3 DNA sequence: TGTGCCAGCAGTGAAAGGACAGGCCCGAATGAAAAACTGTTTTTT.

This clone came up a few times. The chain is built from TRBV19 and TRBJ2-5; TRBD2 might be the D (6 bases). V was pared by 5 bases and J by 7 bases, with 14 bases between. Germline CDR1 LNHDA, CDR2 SQIVND (reference sequence). The length of the CDR3 is 13 residues. In DNA, the CDR3 is TGTGCCAGTAGTCCGTTGGCGGAGGGGACCCAGTACTTC. It translates to CASSPLAEGTQYF.

The chain recombines TRBV9 with TRBJ2-1; maybe TRBD2 (6 bases). Trimming pared 4 bases from V and 1 base from J, leaving 12 bases between. This CDR3 has 15 amino acids. Looked up from germline, CDR1 is SGDLS and CDR2 is YYNGEE. The CDR3 region is CASSFRDSSYNEQFF. Written as DNA, the CDR3 is TGTGCCAGCAGCTTCCGGGACTCTTCCTACAATGAGCAGTTCTTC. The full variable domain, in which reference TRBV9 and TRBJ2-1 provide the parts outside the CDR3, is DSGVTQTPKHLITATGQRVTLRCSPRSGDLSVYWYQQSLDQGLQFLIQYYNGEERAKGNILERFSAQQFPDLHSELNLSSLELGDSALYFCASSFRDSSYNEQFFGPGTRLTVL.

This chain uses TRBV27 with TRBJ1-2; unclear D gene. The CDR3 contains 15 residues. Germline V gives CDR1 MNHEY, CDR2 SMNVEV (reference sequence). V was cut by 8 bases and J by 3 bases, with 19 bases left in between. The CDR3, as DNA: TGTGCCAGCGGCGGTTCCGAGTTCCGCGACTATGGCTACACCTTC. Translation gives CASGGSEFRDYGYTF.

This chain joins TRBV11-2 and TRBJ1-2; unclear D gene. With 1 base removed from V and 12 bases from J, the gap between germline ends came to 12 bases. Germline-derived CDR1 and CDR2 are SGHAT and FQNNGV. The CDR3 sequence is 12 residues long. CDR3 nucleotides: TGTGCCAGCAGCTTAGGTGGTGCGCACGACACCTTC. Protein sequence: CASSLGGAHDTF. Looking up the rest from reference TRBV11-2 and TRBJ1-2 gives the full variable domain: EAGVAQSPRYKIIEKRQSVAFWCNPISGHATLYWYQQILGQGPKLLIQFQNNGVVDDSQLPKDRFSAERLKGVDSTLKIQPAKLEDSAVYLCASSLGGAHDTFGSGTRLTVV.

The rearrangement joins TRBV15 to TRBJ1-5; no firm D call. The CDR3 extends over 14 amino acids. CDR1 and CDR2 from the germline V gene are LNHNV and YYDKDF (reference sequence). V was pared by 1 base and J by 1 base, with 5 bases between. CDR3 sequence reads: CATSRVGSNQPQHF. The CDR3 DNA reads as TGTGCCACCAGCAGAGTAGGAAGCAATCAGCCCCAGCATTTT.

Here the CDR3 DNA reads TGCAGCGTTGAAGAGCCGGGACTGTATCTGGTTGGCCGAGACAGGGTGGTATCCTACGAGCAGTACTTC. This encodes CSVEEPGLYLVGRDRVVSYEQYF. The chain has TRBV29-1 and TRBJ2-7; D might be TRBD1 (7 bases). Looked up from germline, CDR1 is SQVTM and CDR2 is ANQGSEA. This CDR3 is 23 amino acids long. V was shortened by 0 bases and J by 1 base, with 37 bases between the two germline ends.

This clone was picked up a small number of times. The J gene is TRBJ2-7, the V gene TRBV19, with 7 bases that match TRBD1. Germline V gene sequence: CDR1 LNHDA, CDR2 SQIVND (reference sequence). This CDR3 comprises 13 residues. The V and J ends lost 5 bases and 9 bases, in that order; junction bases with no gene match: 10. CDR3 in amino acids: CASSAGQVNSQYF. In DNA form, the CDR3 reads TGTGCCAGTAGTGCCGGACAGGTAAATTCGCAGTACTTC.

The chain combines TRBV15 with TRBJ1-5; no firm D call. This CDR3 contains 14 residues. Trimming stripped 0 bases from V and 5 bases from J, with 8 bases between. Germline V CDR1 and CDR2: LNHNV, YYDKDF (reference sequence). This chain's CDR3 is CATSRDRGHQPQHF. As DNA, the CDR3 is TGTGCCACCAGCAGAGATCGAGGACATCAGCCCCAGCATTTT.

The chain combines TRBV18 with TRBJ1-5; TRBD1 is a possible D gene (6 bases). Trimming removed 8 bases at V and 3 bases at J, with 11 bases between. Germline V gene lookup returns CDR1 KGHSH and CDR2 LQKENI. The CDR3 is made up of 13 amino acids. The CDR3 sequence is CASGEGDNQPQHF. The CDR3 DNA is TGTGCCAGCGGAGAGGGGGACAATCAGCCCCAGCATTTT. The full variable domain, with the rest looked up from reference TRBV18 and TRBJ1-5, is NAGVMQNPRHLVRRRGQEARLRCSPMKGHSHVYWYRQLPEEGLKFMVYLQKENIIDESGMPKERFSAEFPKEGPSILRIQQVVRGDSAAYFCASGEGDNQPQHFGDGTRLSIL.

This clone was seen more than once but under ten times. This chain uses TRBV7-9 with TRBJ1-1; 9 bases fit TRBD1. The trim removed 5 bases at V and 1 base at J, leaving 2 bases unmatched. The CDR3 extends over 14 amino acids. The germline CDR1 and CDR2 sequences are SEHNR and FQNEAQ (reference sequence). The CDR3 sequence is CASSRQGGNTEAFF. The CDR3 DNA follows: TGTGCCAGCAGCCGACAGGGGGGGAACACTGAAGCTTTCTTT.

This clone has only a few counts. The CDR3 sequence is CASSFSAGDEQYF. CDR3 in DNA: TGTGCCAGCAGCTTTTCGGCGGGAGACGAGCAGTACTTC. The chain is built from TRBV7-9 and TRBJ2-7, with 7 bases aligning to TRBD2. The CDR3 consists of 13 residues. The J segment lost 5 bases and the V segment lost 3 bases, leaving 4 bases of the junction unmatched. CDR1 and CDR2 from the germline V gene are SEHNR and FQNEAQ (reference sequence).

The chain recombines TRBV29-1 with TRBJ1-2; a possible D gene is TRBD1 (5 bases). V was cut by 7 bases and J by 8 bases, with 17 bases left in between. The V gene's germline CDR1 is SQVTM and CDR2 ANQGSEA. This CDR3 is 12 amino acids long. The CDR3 DNA is TGCAGCGCTGGGGCTGGGGCTTGGGGCTACACCTTC. This encodes CSAGAGAWGYTF.

This clone was recorded once. The genes are TRBV29-1 and TRBJ2-3; perhaps D is TRBD1 or TRBD2 (6 bases each). V lost 6 bases and J 0 bases, leaving 13 bases between the germline ends. Germline assignment: CDR1 SQVTM and CDR2 ANQGSEA. The CDR3 contains 14 residues. CDR3: CSVEGGYSTDTQYF. CDR3 in DNA: TGCAGCGTGGAGGGGGGTTACAGCACAGATACGCAGTATTTT.

V and J are TRBV6-6 and TRBJ2-7; 12 bases map to TRBD1. V shed 5 bases, J shed 5 bases, and the junction held 7 bases outside the gene matches. CDR1 and CDR2 (germline): MNHNY, SVGAGI (reference sequence). This CDR3 spans 15 amino acids. The CDR3 here is CASSGTGGIFHEQYF. The CDR3 DNA follows: TGTGCCAGCAGTGGGACAGGGGGCATCTTCCACGAGCAGTACTTC.

This clone was seen a handful of times. The gene calls are TRBV18 and TRBJ2-7; D gene ambiguous. V lost 2 bases, J lost 0 bases, and 8 bases lay in between. CDR3 length: 14 amino acids. Germline loops: CDR1 KGHSH, CDR2 LQKENI. The CDR3 DNA reads as TGTGCCAGCTCACCAGTAACGGTCTCCTACGAGCAGTACTTC. It yields the protein CASSPVTVSYEQYF.

This chain uses TRBV30 with TRBJ2-7, with 9 bases lining up with TRBD1. CDR3 size: 14 residues. The junction had 5 bases not matched to a gene; V was cut back by 2 bases and J by 3 bases. Germline lookup yields CDR1 GTSNPN and CDR2 SVGIG (reference sequence). This chain's CDR3 is CAWSFGTGYYEQYF. The DNA for the CDR3 is TGTGCCTGGAGTTTTGGGACAGGGTACTACGAGCAGTACTTC.

DNA of the CDR3: TGTGCCATCAGTGAGGGGACTAGATCGGGGAATGAGCAGTTCTTC. Residues: CAISEGTRSGNEQFF. The chain employs TRBV10-3 and TRBJ2-1; 8 bases map to TRBD2. The CDR3 runs 15 residues. With 2 bases clipped from V and 7 bases from J, the junction kept 7 bases outside the gene matches. Germline V lookup: CDR1 ENHRY, CDR2 SYGVKD.

The chain joins TRBV11-2 to TRBJ2-1; a possible D gene is TRBD2 (5 bases). V was shortened by 2 bases and J by 5 bases, with 10 bases between the two germline ends. This CDR3 spans 14 amino acids. Germline V CDR1 and CDR2: SGHAT, FQNNGV. DNA of the CDR3: TGTGCCAGCAGCTTACAAGCAGCGGACAATGAGCAGTTCTTC. Its translation: CASSLQAADNEQFF.

This chain connects TRBV7-8 to TRBJ1-5, with 9 nucleotides matching TRBD1. The length of the CDR3 is 17 residues. Germline V CDR1 and CDR2: SGHVS, FQNEAQ. V lost 3 bases to trimming and J lost 2 bases; unmatched junction nucleotides: 8. The chain's CDR3 is CASSLGTGGFGNQPQHF. CDR3 coding DNA: TGTGCCAGCAGCTTGGGAACAGGGGGCTTTGGCAATCAGCCCCAGCATTTT.

The CDR3 protein is CASSSGTSGMKGQYF. In nucleotides, the CDR3 is TGTGCCAGCAGTTCCGGGACTAGCGGGATGAAGGGCCAGTACTTC. The J gene is TRBJ2-7, the V gene TRBV27, with 13 bases aligning to TRBD2. CDR3 size: 15 residues. Germline CDR1 MNHEY, CDR2 SMNVEV (reference sequence). The V segment lost 4 bases and the J segment 10 bases; nucleotides outside the gene matches: 10.